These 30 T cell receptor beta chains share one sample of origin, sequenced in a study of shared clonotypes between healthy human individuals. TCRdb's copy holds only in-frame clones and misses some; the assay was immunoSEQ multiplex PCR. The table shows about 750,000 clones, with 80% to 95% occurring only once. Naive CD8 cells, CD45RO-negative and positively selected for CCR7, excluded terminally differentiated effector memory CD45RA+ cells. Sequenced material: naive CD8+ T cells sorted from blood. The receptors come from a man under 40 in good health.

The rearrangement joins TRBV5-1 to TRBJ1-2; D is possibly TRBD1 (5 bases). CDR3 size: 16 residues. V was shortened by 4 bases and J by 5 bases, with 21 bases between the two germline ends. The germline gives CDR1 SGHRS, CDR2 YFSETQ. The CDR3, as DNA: TGCGCCAGCAGCCCTGCCGGGGCCTCAGCCCTATATGGCTACACCTTC. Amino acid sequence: CASSPAGASALYGYTF.

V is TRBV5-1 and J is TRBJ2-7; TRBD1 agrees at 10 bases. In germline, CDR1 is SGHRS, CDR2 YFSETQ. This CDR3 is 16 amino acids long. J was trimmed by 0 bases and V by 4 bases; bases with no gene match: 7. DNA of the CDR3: TGCGCCAGCAGCCGCGACAGGGGGCGATCCTCCTACGAGCAGTACTTC. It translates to CASSRDRGRSSYEQYF.

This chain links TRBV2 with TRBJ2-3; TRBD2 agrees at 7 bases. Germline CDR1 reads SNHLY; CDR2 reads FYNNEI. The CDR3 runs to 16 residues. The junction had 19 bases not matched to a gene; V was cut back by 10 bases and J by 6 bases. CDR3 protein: CATVTSSLAPRDTQYF. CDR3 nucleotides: TGTGCCACAGTGACTAGCTCCCTCGCTCCGCGTGATACGCAGTATTTT.

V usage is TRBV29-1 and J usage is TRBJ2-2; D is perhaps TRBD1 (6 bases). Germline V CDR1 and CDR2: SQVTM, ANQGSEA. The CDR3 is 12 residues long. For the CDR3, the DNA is TGCAGGGGGCAGGGGCTCACCGGGGAGCTGTTTTTT. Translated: CRGQGLTGELFF.

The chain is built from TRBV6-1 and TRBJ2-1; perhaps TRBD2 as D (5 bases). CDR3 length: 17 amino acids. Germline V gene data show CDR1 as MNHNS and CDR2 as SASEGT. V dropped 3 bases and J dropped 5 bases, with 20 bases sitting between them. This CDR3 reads CASSDPPLSSDHNEQFF. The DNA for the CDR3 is TGTGCCAGCAGTGATCCCCCCCTCAGTAGCGATCACAATGAGCAGTTCTTC.

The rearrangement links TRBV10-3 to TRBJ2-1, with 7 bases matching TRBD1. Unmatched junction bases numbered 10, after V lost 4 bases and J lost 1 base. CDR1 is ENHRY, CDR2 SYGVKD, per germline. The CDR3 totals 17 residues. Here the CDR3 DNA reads TGTGCCATCAGTGCTGAACAGGGGAAATTTTCCTACAATGAGCAGTTCTTC. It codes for CAISAEQGKFSYNEQFF.

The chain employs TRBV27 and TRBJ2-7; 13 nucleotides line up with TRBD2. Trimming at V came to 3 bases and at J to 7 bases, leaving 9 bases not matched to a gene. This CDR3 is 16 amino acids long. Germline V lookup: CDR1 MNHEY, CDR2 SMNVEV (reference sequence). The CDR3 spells CASSLLGTSGVYEQYF. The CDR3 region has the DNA TGTGCCAGCAGTTTGCTCGGGACTAGCGGGGTCTATGAGCAGTACTTC.

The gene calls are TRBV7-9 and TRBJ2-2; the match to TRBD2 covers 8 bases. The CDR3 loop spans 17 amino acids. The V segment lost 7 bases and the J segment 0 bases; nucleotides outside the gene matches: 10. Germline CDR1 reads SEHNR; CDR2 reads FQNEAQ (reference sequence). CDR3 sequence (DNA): TGTGCCAGCAAACCTGAGCGGGAGCCCGCGAACACCGGGGAGCTGTTTTTT. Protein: CASKPEREPANTGELFF.

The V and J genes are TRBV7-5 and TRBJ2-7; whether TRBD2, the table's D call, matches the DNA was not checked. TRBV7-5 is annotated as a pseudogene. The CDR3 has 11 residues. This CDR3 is CARSLSAHQYF. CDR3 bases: TGTGCCAGAAGCTTAAGCGCTCATCAGTACTTC.

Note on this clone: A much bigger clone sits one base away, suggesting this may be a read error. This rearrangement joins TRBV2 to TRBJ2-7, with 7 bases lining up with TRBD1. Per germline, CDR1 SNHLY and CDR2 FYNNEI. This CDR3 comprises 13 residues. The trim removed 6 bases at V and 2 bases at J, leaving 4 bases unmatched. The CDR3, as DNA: TGTGCCAGCAGATCGGGACAGACCTACGAGCAGTACTTC. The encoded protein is CASRSGQTYEQYF.

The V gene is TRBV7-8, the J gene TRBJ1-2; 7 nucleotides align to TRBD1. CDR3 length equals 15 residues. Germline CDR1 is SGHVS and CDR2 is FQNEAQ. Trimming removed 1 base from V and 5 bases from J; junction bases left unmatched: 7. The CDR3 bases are TGTGCCAGCAGCTTAGGTGGGACAGTTACATATGGCTACACCTTC. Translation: CASSLGGTVTYGYTF. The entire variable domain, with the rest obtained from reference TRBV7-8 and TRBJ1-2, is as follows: GAGVSQSPRYKVAKRGQDVALRCDPISGHVSLFWYQQALGQGPEFLTYFQNEAQLDKSGLPSDRFFAERPEGSVSTLKIQRTQQEDSAVYLCASSLGGTVTYGYTFGSGTRLTVV.

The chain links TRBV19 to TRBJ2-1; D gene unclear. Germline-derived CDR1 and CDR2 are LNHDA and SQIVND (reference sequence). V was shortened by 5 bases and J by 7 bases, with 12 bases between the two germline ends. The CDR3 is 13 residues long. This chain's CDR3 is CASSPGALNEQFF. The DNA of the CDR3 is TGTGCCAGTAGTCCCGGCGCCTTGAATGAGCAGTTCTTC.

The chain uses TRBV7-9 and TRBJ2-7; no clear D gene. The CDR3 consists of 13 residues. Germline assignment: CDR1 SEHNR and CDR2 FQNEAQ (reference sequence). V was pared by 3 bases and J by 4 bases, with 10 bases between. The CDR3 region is CASSFPSGYEQYF. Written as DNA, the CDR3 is TGTGCCAGCAGCTTCCCCAGTGGGTACGAGCAGTACTTC.

In nucleotides, the CDR3 is TGTGCCACCCGACTGGGGGTGAACACCGGGGAGCTGTTTTTT. Residues: CATRLGVNTGELFF. The J gene is TRBJ2-2, the V gene TRBV6-6, with D perhaps assigned TRBD1 or TRBD2 (5 bases each). V lost 10 bases to trimming and J lost 1 base, with 13 bases between them. This CDR3 contains 14 residues. The V gene's germline CDR1 is MNHNY and CDR2 SVGAGI (reference sequence).

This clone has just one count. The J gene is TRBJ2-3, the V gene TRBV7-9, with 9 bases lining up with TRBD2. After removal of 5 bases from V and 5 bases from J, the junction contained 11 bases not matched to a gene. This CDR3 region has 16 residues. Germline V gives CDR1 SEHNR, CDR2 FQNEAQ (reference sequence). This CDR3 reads CASSPVAGALGDTQYF. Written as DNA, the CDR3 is TGTGCCAGCAGCCCAGTAGCGGGAGCCCTCGGAGATACGCAGTATTTT.

Here the CDR3 reads CASTTGTSGWETQYF. The CDR3 DNA sequence: TGTGCCAGCACCACGGGGACTAGCGGGTGGGAGACCCAGTACTTC. The rearrangement joins TRBV13 to TRBJ2-5, with TRBD2 matching over 12 bases. Germline loops: CDR1 PRHDT, CDR2 FYEKMQ (reference sequence). The V gene end was trimmed by 7 bases and the J gene end by 5 bases; junction bases not matched to a gene: 8. The CDR3 loop spans 15 amino acids.

In DNA form, the CDR3 reads TGTGCCAGCAGCGTGAGTGCCCAGGGCGGTTTGGATGGCTACACCTTC. Amino acid sequence: CASSVSAQGGLDGYTF. The rearrangement links TRBV9 to TRBJ1-2; TRBD1 is a possible D gene (5 bases). The germline V and J ends were trimmed by 2 bases and 6 bases, with 20 bases remaining between them. The germline CDR1 and CDR2 sequences are SGDLS and YYNGEE. This CDR3 comprises 16 residues.

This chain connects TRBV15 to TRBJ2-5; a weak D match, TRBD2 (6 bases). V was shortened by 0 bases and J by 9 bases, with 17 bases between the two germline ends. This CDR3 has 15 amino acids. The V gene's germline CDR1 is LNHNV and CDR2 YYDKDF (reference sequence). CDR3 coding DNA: TGTGCCACCAGCAGAGATGTGGGAGGCATTGGGGCCCAGTACTTC. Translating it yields CATSRDVGGIGAQYF.

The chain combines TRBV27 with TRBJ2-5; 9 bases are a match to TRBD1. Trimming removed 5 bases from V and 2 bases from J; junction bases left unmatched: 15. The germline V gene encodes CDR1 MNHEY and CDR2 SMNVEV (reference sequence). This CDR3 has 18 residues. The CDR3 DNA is TGTGCCAGCAGTGCTCAACAGGGGGCGATAATGGAGCAAGAGACCCAGTACTTC. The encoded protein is CASSAQQGAIMEQETQYF.

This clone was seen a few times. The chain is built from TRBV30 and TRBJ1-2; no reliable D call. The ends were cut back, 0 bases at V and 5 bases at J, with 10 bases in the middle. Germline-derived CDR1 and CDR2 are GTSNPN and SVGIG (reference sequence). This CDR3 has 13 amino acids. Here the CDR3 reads CAWSVSMPYGYTF. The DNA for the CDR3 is TGTGCCTGGAGTGTTAGCATGCCGTATGGCTACACCTTC. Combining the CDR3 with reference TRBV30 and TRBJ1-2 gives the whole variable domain SQTIHQWPATLVQPVGSPLSLECTVEGTSNPNLYWYRQAAGRGLQLLFYSVGIGQISSEVPQNLSASRPQDRQFILSSKKLLLSDSGFYLCAWSVSMPYGYTFGSGTRLTVV.

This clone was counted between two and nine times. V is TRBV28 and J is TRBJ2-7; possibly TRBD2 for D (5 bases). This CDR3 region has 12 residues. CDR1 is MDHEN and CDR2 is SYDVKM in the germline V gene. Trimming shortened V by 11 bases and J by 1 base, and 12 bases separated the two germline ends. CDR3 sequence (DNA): TGTGCCTGCACCGGGAATTCCTACGAGCAGTACTTC. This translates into CACTGNSYEQYF. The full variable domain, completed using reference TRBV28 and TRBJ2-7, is DVKVTQSSRYLVKRTGEKVFLECVQDMDHENMFWYRQDPGLGLRLIYFSYDVKMKEKGDIPEGYSVSREKKERFSLILESASTNQTSMYLCACTGNSYEQYFGPGTRLTVT.

This CDR3 is CASSSLVDRQHGDYGYTF. DNA of the CDR3: TGTGCCAGCAGCTCGTTGGTGGACAGGCAACATGGGGACTATGGCTACACCTTC. V gene TRBV7-9 combines with J gene TRBJ1-2; 7 nucleotides align to TRBD1. Trimming took 4 bases from V and 3 from J; bases not matched to a gene: 17. This CDR3 region has 18 residues. Per germline, CDR1 SEHNR and CDR2 FQNEAQ (reference sequence).

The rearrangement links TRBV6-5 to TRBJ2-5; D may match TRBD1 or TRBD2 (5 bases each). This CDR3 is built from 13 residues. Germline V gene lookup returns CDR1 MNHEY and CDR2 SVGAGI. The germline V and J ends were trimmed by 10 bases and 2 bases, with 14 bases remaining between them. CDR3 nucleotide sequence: TGTGCCACCAAGGGACCGAATCAAGAGACCCAGTACTTC. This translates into CATKGPNQETQYF.

CDR3 sequence: CASSSDGVGNQPQHF. In nucleotides, the CDR3 is TGTGCCAGCAGCTCGGACGGGGTGGGCAATCAGCCCCAGCATTTT. The chain links TRBV9 to TRBJ1-5; no reliable D call. CDR3 length equals 15 residues. Trimming shortened V by 4 bases and J by 2 bases, and 13 bases separated the two germline ends. The V gene's germline CDR1 is SGDLS and CDR2 YYNGEE. Full variable domain (missing parts from reference TRBV9 and TRBJ1-5): DSGVTQTPKHLITATGQRVTLRCSPRSGDLSVYWYQQSLDQGLQFLIQYYNGEERAKGNILERFSAQQFPDLHSELNLSSLELGDSALYFCASSSDGVGNQPQHFGDGTRLSIL.

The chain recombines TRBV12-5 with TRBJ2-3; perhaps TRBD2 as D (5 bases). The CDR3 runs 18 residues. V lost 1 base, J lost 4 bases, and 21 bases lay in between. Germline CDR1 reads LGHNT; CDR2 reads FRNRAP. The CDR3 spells CASGLEKTVFGKADTQYF. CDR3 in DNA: TGTGCTAGTGGTTTGGAAAAAACAGTATTCGGGAAGGCAGATACGCAGTATTTT.

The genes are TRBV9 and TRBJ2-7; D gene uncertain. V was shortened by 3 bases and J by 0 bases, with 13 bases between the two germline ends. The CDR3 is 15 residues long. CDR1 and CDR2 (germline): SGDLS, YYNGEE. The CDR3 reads CASSAAGASSYEQYF. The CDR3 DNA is TGTGCCAGCAGCGCAGCCGGCGCAAGCTCCTACGAGCAGTACTTC.

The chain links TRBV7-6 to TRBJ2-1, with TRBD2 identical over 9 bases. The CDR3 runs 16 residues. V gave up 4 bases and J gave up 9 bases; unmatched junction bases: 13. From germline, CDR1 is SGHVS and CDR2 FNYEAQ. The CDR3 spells CASSSPLSGSSAEQFF. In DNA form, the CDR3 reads TGTGCCAGCAGCTCCCCTCTTAGCGGGAGTTCCGCTGAGCAGTTCTTC.

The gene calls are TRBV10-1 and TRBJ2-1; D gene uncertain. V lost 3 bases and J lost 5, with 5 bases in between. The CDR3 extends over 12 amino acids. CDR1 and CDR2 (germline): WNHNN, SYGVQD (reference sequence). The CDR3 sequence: CASSDRNNEQFF. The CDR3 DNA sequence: TGCGCCAGCAGTGATAGAAACAATGAGCAGTTCTTC.

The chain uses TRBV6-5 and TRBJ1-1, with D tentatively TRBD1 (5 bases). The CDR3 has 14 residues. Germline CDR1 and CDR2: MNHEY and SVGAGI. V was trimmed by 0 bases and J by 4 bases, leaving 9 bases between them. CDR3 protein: CASSYSPGATEAFF. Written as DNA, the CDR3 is TGTGCCAGCAGTTACTCGCCCGGGGCCACTGAAGCTTTCTTT.

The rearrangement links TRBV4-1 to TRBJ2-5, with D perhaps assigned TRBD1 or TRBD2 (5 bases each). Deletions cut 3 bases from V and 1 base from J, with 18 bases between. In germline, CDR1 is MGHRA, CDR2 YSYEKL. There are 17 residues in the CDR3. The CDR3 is CASSQRGGGGSQETQYF. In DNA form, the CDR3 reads TGCGCCAGCAGCCAGAGGGGCGGAGGCGGCAGCCAAGAGACCCAGTACTTC.